The TCR beta chain described here comes from a study of T cell changes during pregnancy in multiple sclerosis. Libraries were prepared by immunoSEQ multiplex PCR; TCRdb keeps only in-frame clonotypes and omits some of them. Of tens of thousands of clones in the sample, 89% were seen once. J was trimmed by 6 bases and V by 6 bases; bases with no gene match: 5. The V gene's germline CDR1 is WSHSY and CDR2 SAAADI. The CDR3 runs 14 residues. The chain recombines TRBV10-2 with TRBJ2-2; TRBD1 matches 9 bases. The sample here was CD4+ T cells from peripheral blood mononuclear cells, taken in the first trimester of pregnancy. The receptor was isolated from a female donor with multiple sclerosis, enrolled in a pregnancy study. The CDR3 protein is CASSRGDRAGELFF. The CDR3 DNA follows: TGCGCCAGCAGCAGGGGGGACAGGGCCGGGGAGCTGTTTTTT.